Below are 3 T cell receptor beta chains sequenced from a single sample in a study of blood T cell repertoires in COVID-19. Here immunoSEQ multiplex PCR was the method, and the copy in TCRdb shows in-frame clones only, minus some. The sample yields approximately 160,000 clones, around 80% seen once. Sequencing was carried out using peripheral blood. The receptors come from a woman older than 75 with acute or convalescent COVID-19.

V usage is TRBV21-1 and J usage is TRBJ2-5; TRBD1, the table's D call, lacks a check against the DNA. TRBV21-1 constitutes a pseudogene. CDR3 size: 10 residues. The CDR3 is CASSGDFQYF. CDR3 DNA sequence: TGTGCCAGCTCAGGTGATTTCCAGTACTTC.

This rearrangement joins TRBV18 to TRBJ2-1, with TRBD2 matching over 8 bases. Germline-derived CDR1 and CDR2 are KGHSH and LQKENI. This CDR3 comprises 17 residues. V lost 6 bases to trimming and J lost 1 base; unmatched junction nucleotides: 11. CDR3 sequence reads: CASSPVTSGLSYNEQFF. The CDR3 DNA sequence: TGTGCCAGCTCGCCAGTAACTAGCGGTTTATCCTACAATGAGCAGTTCTTC.

CDR3 amino acids: CASSPLTKGVDGYTF. The DNA for the CDR3 is TGTGCCAGCTCACCTCTTACGAAAGGGGTAGATGGCTACACCTTC. V is TRBV18 and J is TRBJ1-2; TRBD1 is a possible D gene (5 bases). The CDR3 contains 15 residues. Trimming removed 3 bases at V and 6 bases at J, with 17 bases between. Germline assignment: CDR1 KGHSH and CDR2 LQKENI.